The source of this T cell receptor beta chain is a study of T cells after yellow fever vaccination. MiXCR, applied by TCRdb to the 5' RACE reads, yields one record per CDR3 protein. The sample consists of approximately 550,000 distinct CDR3 sequences, about 19% of them appearing once. CDR1 and CDR2 from the germline V gene are SGHVS and FQNEAQ. Trimming pared 2 bases from V and 5 bases from J, leaving 11 bases between. CDR3 length: 14 residues. The table lists this clonotype with a few counts. Its antigen remains unknown. General study findings and limits: Weaker, the secondary response peaked sooner, at day 5 versus 15. Clones from primary vaccination mostly reappeared after the booster (roughly 97% CD4, about 88% CD8).

This receptor was identified in a man between 25 and 39 years old who received the YFV17D yellow fever vaccine. Here the sequenced sample was PBMCs, taken 15 days after the yellow fever booster vaccination. This chain joins TRBV7-8 and TRBJ2-3; weak D call: TRBD2 (6 bases). CDR3 DNA: TGTGCCAGCAGCTTATACCGGGGGATAGATACGCAGTATTTT. It codes for CASSLYRGIDTQYF.